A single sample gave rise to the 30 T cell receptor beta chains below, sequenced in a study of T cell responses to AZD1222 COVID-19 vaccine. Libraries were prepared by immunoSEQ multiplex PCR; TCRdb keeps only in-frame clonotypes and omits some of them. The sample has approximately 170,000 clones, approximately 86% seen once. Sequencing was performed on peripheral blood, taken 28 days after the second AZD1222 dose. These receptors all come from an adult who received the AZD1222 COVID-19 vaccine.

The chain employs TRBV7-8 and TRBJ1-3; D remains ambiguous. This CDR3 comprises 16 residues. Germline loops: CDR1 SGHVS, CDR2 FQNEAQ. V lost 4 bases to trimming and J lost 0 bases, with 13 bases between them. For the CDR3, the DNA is TGTGCCAGCAGCTCCGGAGCCCTTAGCTCTGGAAACACCATATATTTT. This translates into CASSSGALSSGNTIYF.

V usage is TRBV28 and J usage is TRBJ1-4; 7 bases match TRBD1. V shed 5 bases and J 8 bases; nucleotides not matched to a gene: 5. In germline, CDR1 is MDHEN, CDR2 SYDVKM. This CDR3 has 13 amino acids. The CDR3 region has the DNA TGTGCCAGCAGTAAAAGGGGGCACGAAAAACTGTTTTTT. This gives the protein CASSKRGHEKLFF.

CDR3 sequence reads: CAISESIQGFEQYF. In nucleotides, the CDR3 is TGTGCCATCAGTGAGTCGATCCAGGGATTCGAGCAGTACTTC. This rearrangement joins TRBV10-3 to TRBJ2-7; TRBD1 might be the D (5 bases). The CDR3 extends over 14 amino acids. The germline V gene has CDR1 ENHRY and CDR2 SYGVKD. V dropped 0 bases and J dropped 6 bases, with 12 bases sitting between them.

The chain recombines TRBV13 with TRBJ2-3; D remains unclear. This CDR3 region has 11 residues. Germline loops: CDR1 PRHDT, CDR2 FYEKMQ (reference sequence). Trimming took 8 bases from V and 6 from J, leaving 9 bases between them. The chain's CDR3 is CASSSLDTQYF. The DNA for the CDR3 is TGTGCCAGCTCCTCGTTGGATACGCAGTATTTT.

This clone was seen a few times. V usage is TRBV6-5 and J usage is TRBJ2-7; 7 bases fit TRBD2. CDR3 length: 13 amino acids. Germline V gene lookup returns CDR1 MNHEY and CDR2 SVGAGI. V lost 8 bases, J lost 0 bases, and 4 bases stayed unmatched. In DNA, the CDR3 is TGTGCCAGCTCAGCGGGAAGCTCCTACGAGCAGTACTTC. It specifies CASSAGSSYEQYF.

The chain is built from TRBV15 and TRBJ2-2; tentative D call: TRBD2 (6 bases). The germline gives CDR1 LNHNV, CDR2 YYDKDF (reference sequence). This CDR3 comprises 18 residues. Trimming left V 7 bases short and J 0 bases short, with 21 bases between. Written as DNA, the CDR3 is TGTGCCACCACCAAATCGGGGGAGAGACATCCGAACACCGGGGAGCTGTTTTTT. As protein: CATTKSGERHPNTGELFF.

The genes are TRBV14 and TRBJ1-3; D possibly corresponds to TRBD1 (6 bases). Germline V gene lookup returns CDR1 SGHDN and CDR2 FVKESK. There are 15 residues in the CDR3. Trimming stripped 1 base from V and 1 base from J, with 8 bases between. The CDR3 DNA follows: TGTGCCAGCAGCCAAGTGGGGGCATCTGGAAACACCATATATTTT. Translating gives CASSQVGASGNTIYF.

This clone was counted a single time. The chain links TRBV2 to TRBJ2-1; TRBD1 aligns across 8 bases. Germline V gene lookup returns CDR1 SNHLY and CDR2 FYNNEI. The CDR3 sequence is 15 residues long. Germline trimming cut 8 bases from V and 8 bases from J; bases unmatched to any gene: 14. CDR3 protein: CASLSGTGFSHEQFF. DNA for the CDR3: TGTGCCAGCTTATCCGGGACAGGCTTTTCGCATGAGCAGTTCTTC.

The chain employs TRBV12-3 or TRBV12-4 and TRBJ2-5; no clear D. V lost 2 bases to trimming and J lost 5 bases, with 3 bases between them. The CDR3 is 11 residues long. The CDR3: CASSLFETQYF. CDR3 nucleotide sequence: TGTGCCAGCAGTTTATTTGAGACCCAGTACTTC.

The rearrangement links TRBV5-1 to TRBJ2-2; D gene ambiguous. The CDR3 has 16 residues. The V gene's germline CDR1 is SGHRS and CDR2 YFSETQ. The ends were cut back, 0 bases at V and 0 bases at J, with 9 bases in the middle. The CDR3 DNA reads TGCGCCAGCAGCTTGGAAGGATCAGCGAACACCGGGGAGCTGTTTTTT. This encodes CASSLEGSANTGELFF.

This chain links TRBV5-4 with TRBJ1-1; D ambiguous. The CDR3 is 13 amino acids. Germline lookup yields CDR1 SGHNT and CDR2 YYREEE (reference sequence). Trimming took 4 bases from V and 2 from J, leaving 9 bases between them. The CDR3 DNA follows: TGTGCCAGCAGCCGACCCTTCAACACTGAAGCTTTCTTT. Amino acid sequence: CASSRPFNTEAFF. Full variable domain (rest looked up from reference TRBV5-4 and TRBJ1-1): ETGVTQSPTHLIKTRGQQVTLRCSSQSGHNTVSWYQQALGQGPQFIFQYYREEENGRGNFPPRFSGLQFPNYSSELNVNALELDDSALYLCASSRPFNTEAFFGQGTRLTVV.

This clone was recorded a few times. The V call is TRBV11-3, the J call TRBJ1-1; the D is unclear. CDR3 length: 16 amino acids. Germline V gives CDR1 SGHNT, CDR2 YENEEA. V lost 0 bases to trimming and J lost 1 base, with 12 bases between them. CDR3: CASSLDPDLQNTEAFF. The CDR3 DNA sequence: TGTGCCAGCAGCTTAGATCCGGATCTACAGAACACTGAAGCTTTCTTT.

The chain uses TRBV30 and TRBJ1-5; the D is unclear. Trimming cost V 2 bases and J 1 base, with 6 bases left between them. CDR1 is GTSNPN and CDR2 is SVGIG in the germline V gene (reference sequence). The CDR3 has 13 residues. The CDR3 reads CAWSQRSNQPQHF. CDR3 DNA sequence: TGTGCCTGGAGTCAAAGGAGCAATCAGCCCCAGCATTTT. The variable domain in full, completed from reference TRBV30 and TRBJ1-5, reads SQTIHQWPATLVQPVGSPLSLECTVEGTSNPNLYWYRQAAGRGLQLLFYSVGIGQISSEVPQNLSASRPQDRQFILSSKKLLLSDSGFYLCAWSQRSNQPQHFGDGTRLSIL.

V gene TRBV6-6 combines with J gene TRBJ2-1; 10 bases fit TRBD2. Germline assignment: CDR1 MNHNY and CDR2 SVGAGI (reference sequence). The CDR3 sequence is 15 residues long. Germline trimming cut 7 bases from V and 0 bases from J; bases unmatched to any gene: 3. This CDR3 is CASNQRGGSYNEQFF. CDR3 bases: TGTGCCAGCAACCAGCGGGGGGGCTCCTACAATGAGCAGTTCTTC.

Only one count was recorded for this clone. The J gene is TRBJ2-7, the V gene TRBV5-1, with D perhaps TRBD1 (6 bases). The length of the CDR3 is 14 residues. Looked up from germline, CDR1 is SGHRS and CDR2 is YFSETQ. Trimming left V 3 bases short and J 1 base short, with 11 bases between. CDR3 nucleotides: TGCGCCAGCAGCTCCGGGACACTGTCCTACGAGCAGTACTTC. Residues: CASSSGTLSYEQYF.

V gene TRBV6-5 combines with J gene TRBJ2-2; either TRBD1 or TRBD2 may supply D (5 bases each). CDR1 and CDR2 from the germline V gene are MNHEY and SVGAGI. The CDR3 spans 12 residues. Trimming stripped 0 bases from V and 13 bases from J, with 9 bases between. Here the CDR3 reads CASSYSQGRLFF. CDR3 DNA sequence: TGTGCCAGCAGTTACTCCCAGGGACGGCTGTTTTTT.

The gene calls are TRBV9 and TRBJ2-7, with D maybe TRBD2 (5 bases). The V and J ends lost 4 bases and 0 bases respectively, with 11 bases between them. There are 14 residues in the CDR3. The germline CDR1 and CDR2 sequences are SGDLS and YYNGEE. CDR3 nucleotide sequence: TGTGCCAGCAGCCCGAGGGAAAGCTCCTACGAGCAGTACTTC. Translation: CASSPRESSYEQYF.

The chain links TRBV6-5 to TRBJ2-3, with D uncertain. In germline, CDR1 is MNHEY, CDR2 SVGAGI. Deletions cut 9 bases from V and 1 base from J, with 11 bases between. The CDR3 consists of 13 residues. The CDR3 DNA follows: TGTGCCAGTATACGGCCTGGCACAGATACGCAGTATTTT. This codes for CASIRPGTDTQYF.

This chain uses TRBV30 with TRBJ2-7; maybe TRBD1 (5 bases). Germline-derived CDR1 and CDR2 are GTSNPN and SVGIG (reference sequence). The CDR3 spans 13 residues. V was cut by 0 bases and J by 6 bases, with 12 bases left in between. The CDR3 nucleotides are TGTGCCTGGAGTGTGGCAGGGTTTAGCGAGCAGTACTTC. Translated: CAWSVAGFSEQYF.

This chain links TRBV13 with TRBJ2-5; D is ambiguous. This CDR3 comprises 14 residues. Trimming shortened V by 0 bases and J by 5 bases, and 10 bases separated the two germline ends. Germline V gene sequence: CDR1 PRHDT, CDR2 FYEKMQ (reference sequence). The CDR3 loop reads CASSLGRQVETQYF. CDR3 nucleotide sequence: TGTGCCAGCAGCTTAGGTAGGCAGGTGGAGACCCAGTACTTC.

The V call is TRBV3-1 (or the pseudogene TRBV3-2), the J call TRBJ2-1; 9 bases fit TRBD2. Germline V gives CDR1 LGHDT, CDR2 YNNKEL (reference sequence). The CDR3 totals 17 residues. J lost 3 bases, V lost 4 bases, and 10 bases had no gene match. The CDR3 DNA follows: TGTGCCAGCAGCCGGGAAAGCGGGGGGTCCTACTACAATGAGCAGTTCTTC. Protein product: CASSRESGGSYYNEQFF.

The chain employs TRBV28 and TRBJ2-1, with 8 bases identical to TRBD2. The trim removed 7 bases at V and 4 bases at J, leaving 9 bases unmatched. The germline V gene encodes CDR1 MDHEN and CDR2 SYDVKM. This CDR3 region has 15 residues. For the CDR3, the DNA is TGTGCCAGCATCGCGAGCGGGGGTCTATACAATGAGCAGTTCTTC. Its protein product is CASIASGGLYNEQFF.

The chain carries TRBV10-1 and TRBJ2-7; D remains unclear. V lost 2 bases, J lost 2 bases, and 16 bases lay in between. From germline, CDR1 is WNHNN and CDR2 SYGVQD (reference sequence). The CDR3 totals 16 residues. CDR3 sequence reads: CASSEGRKGLTYEQYF. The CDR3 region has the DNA TGCGCCAGCAGTGAGGGTCGGAAAGGTTTGACCTACGAGCAGTACTTC.

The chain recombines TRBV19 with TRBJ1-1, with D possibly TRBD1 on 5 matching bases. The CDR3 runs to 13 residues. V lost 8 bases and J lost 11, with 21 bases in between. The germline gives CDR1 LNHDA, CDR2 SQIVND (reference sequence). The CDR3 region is CASWDGGQGWAFF. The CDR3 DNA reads TGTGCCAGTTGGGATGGAGGACAAGGTTGGGCTTTCTTT.

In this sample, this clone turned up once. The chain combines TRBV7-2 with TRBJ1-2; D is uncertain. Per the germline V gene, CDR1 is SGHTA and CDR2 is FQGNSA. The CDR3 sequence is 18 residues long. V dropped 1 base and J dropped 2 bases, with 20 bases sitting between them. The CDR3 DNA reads TGTGCCAGCAGCTTAGAGGCCTCTCGTCTCGTAAGGAACTATGGCTACACCTTC. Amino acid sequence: CASSLEASRLVRNYGYTF.

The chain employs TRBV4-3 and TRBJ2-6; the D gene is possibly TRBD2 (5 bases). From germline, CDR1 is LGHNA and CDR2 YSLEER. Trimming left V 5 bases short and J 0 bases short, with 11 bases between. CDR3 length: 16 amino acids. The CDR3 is CASSSGGVSGANVLTF. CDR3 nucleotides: TGCGCCAGCAGCTCAGGAGGAGTCTCTGGGGCCAACGTCCTGACTTTC.

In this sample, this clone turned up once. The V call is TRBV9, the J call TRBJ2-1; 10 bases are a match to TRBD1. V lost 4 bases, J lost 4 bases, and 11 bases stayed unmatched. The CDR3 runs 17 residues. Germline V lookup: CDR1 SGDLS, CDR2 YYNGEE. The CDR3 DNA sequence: TGTGCCAGCAGCCCTAGGGGGGGACAGGGGTTTTACAATGAGCAGTTCTTC. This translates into CASSPRGGQGFYNEQFF.

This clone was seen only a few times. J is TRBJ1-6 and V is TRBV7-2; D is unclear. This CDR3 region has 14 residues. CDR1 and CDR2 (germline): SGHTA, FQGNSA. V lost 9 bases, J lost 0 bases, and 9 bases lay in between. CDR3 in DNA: TGTGCCAGTCTCCCGAGCTCCTATAATTCACCCCTCCACTTT. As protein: CASLPSSYNSPLHF. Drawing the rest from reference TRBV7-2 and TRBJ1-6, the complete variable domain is GAGVSQSPSNKVTEKGKDVELRCDPISGHTALYWYRQSLGQGLEFLIYFQGNSAPDKSGLPSDRFSAERTGGSVSTLTIQRTQQEDSAVYLCASLPSSYNSPLHFGNGTRLTVT.

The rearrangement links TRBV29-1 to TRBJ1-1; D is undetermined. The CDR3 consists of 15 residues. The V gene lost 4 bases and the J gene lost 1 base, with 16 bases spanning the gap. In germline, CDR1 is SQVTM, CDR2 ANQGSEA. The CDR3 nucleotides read TGCAGCGTTGGAGAGGAGGCCTTCGGGAACACTGAAGCTTTCTTT. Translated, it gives CSVGEEAFGNTEAFF. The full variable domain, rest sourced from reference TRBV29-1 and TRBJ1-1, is SAVISQKPSRDICQRGTSLTIQCQVDSQVTMMFWYRQQPGQSLTLIATANQGSEATYESGFVIDKFPISRPNLTFSTLTVSNMSPEDSSIYLCSVGEEAFGNTEAFFGQGTRLTVV.

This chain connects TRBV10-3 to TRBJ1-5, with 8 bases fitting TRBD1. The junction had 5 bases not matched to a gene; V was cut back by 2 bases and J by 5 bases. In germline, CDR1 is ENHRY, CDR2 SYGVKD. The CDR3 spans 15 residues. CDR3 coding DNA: TGTGCCATCAGTGAGGACAGGGGCGAAGATCAGCCCCAGCATTTT. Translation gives CAISEDRGEDQPQHF.